This record concerns one TCR beta chain sequence. Antigen: not known. This record comes from a study of T cell responses to AZD1222 COVID-19 vaccine. Study observations and caveats: Across spike, vaccine-associated CD4 TCRs were found, dominant at 160-218 and 743-854.

V lost 5 bases, J lost 0 bases, and 12 bases lay in between. This CDR3 contains 14 residues. Germline CDR1 is SQVTM and CDR2 is ANQGSEA. TCRdb's copy holds only in-frame clones and misses some; the assay was immunoSEQ multiplex PCR. Here the sample spans about 150,000 clones, approximately 94% being singletons. The sequencing here drew on peripheral blood, taken on day 0 of AZD1222 vaccination. The TCR was taken from an adult in good health. The J gene is TRBJ2-3, the V gene TRBV29-1; D is possibly TRBD2 (5 bases). CDR3 amino acids: CSVSARVSTDTQYF. In DNA form, the CDR3 reads TGCAGCGTTTCGGCGAGGGTTAGCACAGATACGCAGTATTTT.